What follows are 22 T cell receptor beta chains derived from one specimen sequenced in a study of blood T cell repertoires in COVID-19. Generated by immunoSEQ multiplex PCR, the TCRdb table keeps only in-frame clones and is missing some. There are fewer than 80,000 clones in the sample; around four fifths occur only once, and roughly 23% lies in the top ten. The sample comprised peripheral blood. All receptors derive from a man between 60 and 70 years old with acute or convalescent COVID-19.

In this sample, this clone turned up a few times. CDR3 in amino acids: CASSLGTENSPLHF. CDR3 bases: TGTGCCAGCAGCTTAGGGACAGAGAATTCACCCCTCCACTTT. The V gene is TRBV7-2, the J gene TRBJ1-6, with D perhaps TRBD1 (6 bases). CDR1 is SGHTA and CDR2 is FQGNSA in the germline V gene. The CDR3 length is 14 residues. With 1 base removed from V and 7 bases from J, the gap between germline ends came to 8 bases.

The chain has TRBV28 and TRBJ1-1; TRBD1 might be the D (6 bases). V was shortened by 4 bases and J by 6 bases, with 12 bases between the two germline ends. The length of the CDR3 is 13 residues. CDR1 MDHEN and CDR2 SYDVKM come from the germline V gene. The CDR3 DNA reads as TGTGCCAGCAGTTCCCCCGGGGGGCCTGAAGCTTTCTTT. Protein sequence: CASSSPGGPEAFF.

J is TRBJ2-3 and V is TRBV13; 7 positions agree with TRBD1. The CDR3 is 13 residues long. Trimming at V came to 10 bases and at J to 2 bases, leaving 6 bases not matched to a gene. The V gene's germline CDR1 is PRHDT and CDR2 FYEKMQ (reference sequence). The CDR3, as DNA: TGTGCCACCAGGGACAGCCCCACAGATACGCAGTATTTT. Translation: CATRDSPTDTQYF.

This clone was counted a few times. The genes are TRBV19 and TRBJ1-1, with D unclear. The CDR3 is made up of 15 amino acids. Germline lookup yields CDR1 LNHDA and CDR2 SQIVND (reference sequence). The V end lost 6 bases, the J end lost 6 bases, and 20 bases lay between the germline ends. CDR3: CASRRGVGMRAEAFF. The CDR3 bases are TGTGCCAGTAGAAGAGGAGTCGGTATGCGTGCTGAAGCTTTCTTT.

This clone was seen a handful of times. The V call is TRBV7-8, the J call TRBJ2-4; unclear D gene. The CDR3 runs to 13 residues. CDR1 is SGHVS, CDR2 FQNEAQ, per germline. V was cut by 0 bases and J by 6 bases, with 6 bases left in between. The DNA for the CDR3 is TGTGCCAGCAGCTTAGCGCGTTCAAACATTCAGTACTTC. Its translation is CASSLARSNIQYF.

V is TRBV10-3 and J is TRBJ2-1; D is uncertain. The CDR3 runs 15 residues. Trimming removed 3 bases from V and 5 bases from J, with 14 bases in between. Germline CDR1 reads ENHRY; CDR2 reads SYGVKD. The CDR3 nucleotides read TGTGCCATCAGTGACGCGGCTGATGCTGACAATGAGCAGTTCTTC. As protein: CAISDAADADNEQFF.

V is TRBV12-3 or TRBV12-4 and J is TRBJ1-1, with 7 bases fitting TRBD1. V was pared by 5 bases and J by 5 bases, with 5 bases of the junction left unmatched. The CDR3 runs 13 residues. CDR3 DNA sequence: TGTGCCAGCAGTCTGACAGGGCGGACTGAAGCTTTCTTT. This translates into CASSLTGRTEAFF.

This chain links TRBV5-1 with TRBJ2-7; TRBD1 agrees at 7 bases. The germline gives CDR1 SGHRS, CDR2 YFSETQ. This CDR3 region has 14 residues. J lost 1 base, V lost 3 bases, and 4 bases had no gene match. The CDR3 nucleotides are TGCGCCAGCAGCTGGCCCAGGGGGTCCTACGAGCAGTACTTC. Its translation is CASSWPRGSYEQYF. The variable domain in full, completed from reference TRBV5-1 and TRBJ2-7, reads KAGVTQTPRYLIKTRGQQVTLSCSPISGHRSVSWYQQTPGQGLQFLFEYFSETQRNKGNFPGRFSGRQFSNSRSEMNVSTLELGDSALYLCASSWPRGSYEQYFGPGTRLTVT.

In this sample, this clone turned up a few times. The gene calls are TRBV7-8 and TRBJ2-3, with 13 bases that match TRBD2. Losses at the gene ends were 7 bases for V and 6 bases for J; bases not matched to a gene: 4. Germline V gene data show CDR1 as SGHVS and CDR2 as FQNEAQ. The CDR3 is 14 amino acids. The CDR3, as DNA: TGTGCCAGCACCGGGACTAGCGGGGAGGATACGCAGTATTTT. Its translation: CASTGTSGEDTQYF.

The CDR3 DNA is TGTGCCAGCAGCGAGACAGGGTTGACTGAAGCTTTCTTT. Translated, it gives CASSETGLTEAFF. The V gene is TRBV7-3, the J gene TRBJ1-1, with 7 bases identical to TRBD1. Germline trimming cut 5 bases from V and 5 bases from J; bases unmatched to any gene: 5. The CDR3 consists of 13 residues. From germline, CDR1 is SGHTA and CDR2 FQGTGA.

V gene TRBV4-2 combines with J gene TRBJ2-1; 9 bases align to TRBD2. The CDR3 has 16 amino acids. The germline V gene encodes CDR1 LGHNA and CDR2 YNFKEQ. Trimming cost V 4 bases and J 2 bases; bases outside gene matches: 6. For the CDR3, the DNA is TGTGCCAGCAGCCCCTGGAGCGGGAGGACCTACAATGAGCAGTTCTTC. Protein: CASSPWSGRTYNEQFF.

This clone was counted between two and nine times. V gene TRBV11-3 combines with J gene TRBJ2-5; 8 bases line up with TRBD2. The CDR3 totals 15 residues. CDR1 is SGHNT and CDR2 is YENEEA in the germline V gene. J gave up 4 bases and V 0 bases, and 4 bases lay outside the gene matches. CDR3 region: CASSLDGAGGETQYF. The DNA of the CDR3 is TGTGCCAGCAGCTTAGATGGCGCGGGAGGAGAGACCCAGTACTTC.

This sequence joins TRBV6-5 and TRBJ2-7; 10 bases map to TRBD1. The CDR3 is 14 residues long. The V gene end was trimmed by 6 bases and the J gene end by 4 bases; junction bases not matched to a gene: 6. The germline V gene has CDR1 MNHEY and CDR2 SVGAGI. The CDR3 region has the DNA TGTGCCAGCAGACCCGCGGGACAGGGGTACGAGCAGTACTTC. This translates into CASRPAGQGYEQYF.

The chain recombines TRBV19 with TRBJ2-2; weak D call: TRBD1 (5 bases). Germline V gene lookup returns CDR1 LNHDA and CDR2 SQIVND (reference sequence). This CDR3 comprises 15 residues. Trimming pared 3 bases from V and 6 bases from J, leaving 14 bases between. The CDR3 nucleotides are TGTGCCAGTAGTATCTGGGGCAGGGCGGCCGGGGAGCTGTTTTTT. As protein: CASSIWGRAAGELFF.

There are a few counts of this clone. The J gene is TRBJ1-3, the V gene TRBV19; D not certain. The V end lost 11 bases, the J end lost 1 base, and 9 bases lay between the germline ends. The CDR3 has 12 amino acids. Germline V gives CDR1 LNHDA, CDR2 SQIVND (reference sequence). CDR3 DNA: TGTGCCGGCCTAGGTTCTGGAAACACCATATATTTT. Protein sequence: CAGLGSGNTIYF.

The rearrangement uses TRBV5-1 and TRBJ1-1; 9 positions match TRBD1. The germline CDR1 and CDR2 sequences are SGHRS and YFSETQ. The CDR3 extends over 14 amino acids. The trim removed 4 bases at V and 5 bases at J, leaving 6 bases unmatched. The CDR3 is CASSPGTGWTEAFF. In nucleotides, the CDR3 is TGCGCCAGCAGCCCCGGGACAGGGTGGACTGAAGCTTTCTTT. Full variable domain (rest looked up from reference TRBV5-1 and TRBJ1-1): KAGVTQTPRYLIKTRGQQVTLSCSPISGHRSVSWYQQTPGQGLQFLFEYFSETQRNKGNFPGRFSGRQFSNSRSEMNVSTLELGDSALYLCASSPGTGWTEAFFGQGTRLTVV.

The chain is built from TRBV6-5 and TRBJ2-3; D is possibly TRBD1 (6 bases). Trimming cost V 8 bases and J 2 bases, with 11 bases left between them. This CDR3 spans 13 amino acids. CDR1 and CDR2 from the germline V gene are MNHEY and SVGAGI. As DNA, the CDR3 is TGTGCCAGCTCATCAGGGGCCACAGATACGCAGTATTTT. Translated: CASSSGATDTQYF.

The CDR3 spells CASSPPGVPYEKLFF. The CDR3 DNA reads TGTGCCAGCAGCCCTCCGGGAGTTCCTTATGAAAAACTGTTTTTT. This chain uses TRBV14 with TRBJ1-4; D is uncertain. Deletions cut 4 bases from V and 6 bases from J, with 15 bases between. The CDR3 covers 15 residues. The germline gives CDR1 SGHDN, CDR2 FVKESK.

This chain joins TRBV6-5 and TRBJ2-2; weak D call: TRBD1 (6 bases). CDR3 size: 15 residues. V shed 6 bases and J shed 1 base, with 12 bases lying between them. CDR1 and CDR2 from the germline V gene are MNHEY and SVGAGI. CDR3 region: CASRAGTLNTGELFF. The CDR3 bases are TGTGCCAGCAGGGCCGGGACATTGAACACCGGGGAGCTGTTTTTT.

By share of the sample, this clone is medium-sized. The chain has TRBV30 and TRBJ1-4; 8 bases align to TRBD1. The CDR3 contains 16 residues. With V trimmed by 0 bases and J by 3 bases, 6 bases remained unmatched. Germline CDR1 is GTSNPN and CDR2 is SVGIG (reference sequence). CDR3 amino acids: CAWSVIRTGSNEKLFF. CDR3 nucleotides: TGTGCCTGGAGTGTTATCAGGACAGGGTCTAATGAAAAACTGTTTTTT. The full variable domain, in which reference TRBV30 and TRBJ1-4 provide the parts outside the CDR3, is SQTIHQWPATLVQPVGSPLSLECTVEGTSNPNLYWYRQAAGRGLQLLFYSVGIGQISSEVPQNLSASRPQDRQFILSSKKLLLSDSGFYLCAWSVIRTGSNEKLFFGSGTQLSVL.

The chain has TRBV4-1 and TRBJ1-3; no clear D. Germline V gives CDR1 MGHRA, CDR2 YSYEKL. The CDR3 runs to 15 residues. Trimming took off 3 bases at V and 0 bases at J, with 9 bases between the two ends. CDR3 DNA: TGCGCCAGCAGCCATGTCTCTAGCTCTGGAAACACCATATATTTT. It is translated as CASSHVSSSGNTIYF.

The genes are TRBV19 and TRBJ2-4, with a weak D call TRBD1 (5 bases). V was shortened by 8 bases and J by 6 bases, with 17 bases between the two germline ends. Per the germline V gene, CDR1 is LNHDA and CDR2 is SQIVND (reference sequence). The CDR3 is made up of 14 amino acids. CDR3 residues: CASEDTTLGNIQYF. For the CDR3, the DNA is TGTGCCAGTGAGGACACGACCTTGGGAAACATTCAGTACTTC.